Following are 10 T cell receptor beta chains from one sample sequenced in a study of blood T cell repertoires in COVID-19. Profiling relied on immunoSEQ multiplex PCR, and the TCRdb table lists in-frame clones only, not all of them. The sample has some 310,000 clones, 90% seen once. The sample comprised peripheral blood. The source is a woman aged 40-49 years with COVID-19, enrolled during active disease.

This chain connects TRBV24-1 to TRBJ2-2, with 7 bases aligning to TRBD1. With V trimmed by 6 bases and J by 5 bases, 5 bases remained unmatched. The germline V gene encodes CDR1 KGHDR and CDR2 SFDVKD. The CDR3 extends over 14 amino acids. CDR3 sequence reads: CATSPTGSTGELFF. The CDR3 DNA follows: TGTGCCACCAGTCCGACAGGGTCAACCGGGGAGCTGTTTTTT.

The V call is TRBV7-9, the J call TRBJ1-6; 8 nucleotides align to TRBD1. V shed 8 bases and J 6 bases; nucleotides not matched to a gene: 3. CDR1 is SEHNR, CDR2 FQNEAQ, per germline (reference sequence). This CDR3 is built from 13 residues. The CDR3 sequence is CASQGAGNSPLHF. In DNA form, the CDR3 reads TGTGCCAGCCAGGGGGCGGGTAATTCACCCCTCCACTTT.

The sample holds a few counts of this clone. The chain recombines TRBV12-3 or TRBV12-4 with TRBJ1-2; no reliable D call. Trimming removed 1 base at V and 8 bases at J, with 8 bases between. The CDR3 totals 12 residues. DNA for the CDR3: TGTGCCAGCAGTTTAGAGATGCGAGGCTACACCTTC. Translating gives CASSLEMRGYTF.

This sequence joins TRBV5-4 and TRBJ2-2; 7 bases are shared with TRBD1. The CDR3 sequence is 14 residues long. The junction had 6 bases not matched to a gene; V was cut back by 1 base and J by 9 bases. Looked up from germline, CDR1 is SGHNT and CDR2 is YYREEE (reference sequence). CDR3 bases: TGTGCCAGCAGCTTGAACAGGGGCTACCGGGAGCTGTTTTTT. It encodes CASSLNRGYRELFF.

The rearrangement joins TRBV10-3 to TRBJ1-4; 7 bases line up with TRBD1. With V trimmed by 2 bases and J by 0 bases, 9 bases remained unmatched. The CDR3 loop spans 18 amino acids. Germline CDR1 reads ENHRY; CDR2 reads SYGVKD. The CDR3 is CAISEVLKGAATNEKLFF. The DNA of the CDR3 is TGTGCCATCAGTGAGGTACTAAAGGGGGCAGCAACTAATGAAAAACTGTTTTTT.

The chain recombines TRBV7-3 with TRBJ2-2; D is unclear. The germline V and J ends were trimmed by 5 bases and 1 base, with 5 bases remaining between them. This CDR3 is built from 13 residues. The germline CDR1 and CDR2 sequences are SGHTA and FQGTGA. The CDR3 nucleotides are TGTGCCAGCAGCGCACAGAACACCGGGGAGCTGTTTTTT. This sequence encodes CASSAQNTGELFF.

This chain links TRBV10-3 with TRBJ2-1; a weak D match, TRBD2 (6 bases). The CDR3 consists of 16 residues. CDR1 and CDR2 from the germline V gene are ENHRY and SYGVKD. Trimming shortened V by 10 bases and J by 5 bases, and 24 bases separated the two germline ends. CDR3 nucleotides: TGTGCCACCCGGCTATCTTTCAGCGGAGGGGACAATGAGCAGTTCTTC. Translated, it gives CATRLSFSGGDNEQFF.

The genes are TRBV5-6 and TRBJ2-5; D possibly corresponds to TRBD1 (5 bases). Germline CDR1 reads SGHDT; CDR2 reads YYEEEE. There are 13 residues in the CDR3. V lost 6 bases to trimming and J lost 3 bases, with 12 bases between them. The CDR3 DNA reads as TGTGCCAGCAACCAGGGCAGGGAAGAGACCCAGTACTTC. It specifies CASNQGREETQYF. The full variable domain, in which reference TRBV5-6 and TRBJ2-5 provide the parts outside the CDR3, is DAGVTQSPTHLIKTRGQQVTLRCSPKSGHDTVSWYQQALGQGPQFIFQYYEEEERQRGNFPDRFSGHQFPNYSSELNVNALLLGDSALYLCASNQGREETQYFGPGTRLLVL.

The chain carries TRBV27 and TRBJ2-7; 9 bases agree with TRBD2. CDR1 and CDR2 (germline): MNHEY, SMNVEV (reference sequence). The CDR3 contains 15 residues. Trimming removed 2 bases from V and 3 bases from J; junction bases left unmatched: 5. The CDR3 DNA is TGTGCCAGCAGTTTAGCTAGCGGGACACGCTACGAGCAGTACTTC. Amino acid sequence: CASSLASGTRYEQYF.

V is TRBV7-2 and J is TRBJ2-2; 8 bases align to TRBD2. This CDR3 has 14 residues. Germline V gene lookup returns CDR1 SGHTA and CDR2 FQGNSA. The junction had 8 bases not matched to a gene; V was cut back by 10 bases and J by 4 bases. In DNA, the CDR3 is TGTGCCACCCGGGAGGGGCGGGTCACCGGGGAGCTGTTTTTT. This sequence encodes CATREGRVTGELFF.